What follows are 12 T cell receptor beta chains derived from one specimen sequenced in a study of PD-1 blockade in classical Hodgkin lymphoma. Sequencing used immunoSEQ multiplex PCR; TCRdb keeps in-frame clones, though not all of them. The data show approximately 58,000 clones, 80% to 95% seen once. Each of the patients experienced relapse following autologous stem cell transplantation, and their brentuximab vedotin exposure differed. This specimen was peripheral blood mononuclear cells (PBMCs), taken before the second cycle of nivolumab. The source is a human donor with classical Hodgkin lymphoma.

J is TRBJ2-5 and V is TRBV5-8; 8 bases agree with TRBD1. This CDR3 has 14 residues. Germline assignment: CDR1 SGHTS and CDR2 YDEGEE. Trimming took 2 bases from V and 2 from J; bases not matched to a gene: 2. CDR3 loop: CASSLGTGQETQYF. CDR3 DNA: TGTGCCAGCAGCTTAGGGACAGGACAAGAGACCCAGTACTTC.

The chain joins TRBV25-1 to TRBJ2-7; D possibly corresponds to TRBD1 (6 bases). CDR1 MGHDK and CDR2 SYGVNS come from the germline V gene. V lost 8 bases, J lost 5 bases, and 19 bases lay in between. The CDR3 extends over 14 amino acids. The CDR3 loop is CASQRGGSLNEQYF. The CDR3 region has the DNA TGTGCCAGCCAACGAGGGGGTTCGCTTAACGAGCAGTACTTC.

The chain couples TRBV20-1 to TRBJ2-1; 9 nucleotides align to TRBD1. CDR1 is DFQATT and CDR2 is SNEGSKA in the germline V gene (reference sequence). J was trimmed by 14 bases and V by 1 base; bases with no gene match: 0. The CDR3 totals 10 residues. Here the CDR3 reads CSARGQGEFF. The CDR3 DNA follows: TGCAGTGCTAGAGGACAGGGGGAGTTCTTC.

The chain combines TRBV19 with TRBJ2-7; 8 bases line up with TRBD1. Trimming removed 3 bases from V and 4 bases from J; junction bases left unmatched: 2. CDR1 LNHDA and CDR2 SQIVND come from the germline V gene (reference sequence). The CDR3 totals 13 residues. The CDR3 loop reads CASSIGQGYEQYF. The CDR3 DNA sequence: TGTGCCAGTAGTATCGGACAGGGTTACGAGCAGTACTTC.

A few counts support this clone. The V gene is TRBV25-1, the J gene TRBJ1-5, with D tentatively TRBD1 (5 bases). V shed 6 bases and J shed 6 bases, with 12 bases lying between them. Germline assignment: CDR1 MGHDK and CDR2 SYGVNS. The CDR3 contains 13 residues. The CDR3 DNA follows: TGTGCCAGCAGGCCGGGGGTCCCTCAGCCCCAGCATTTT. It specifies CASRPGVPQPQHF.

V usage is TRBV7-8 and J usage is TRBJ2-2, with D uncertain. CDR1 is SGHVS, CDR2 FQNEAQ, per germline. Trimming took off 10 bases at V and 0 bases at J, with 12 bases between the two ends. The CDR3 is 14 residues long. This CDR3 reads CATHSATNTGELFF. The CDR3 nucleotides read TGTGCCACCCATTCCGCTACGAACACCGGGGAGCTGTTTTTT.

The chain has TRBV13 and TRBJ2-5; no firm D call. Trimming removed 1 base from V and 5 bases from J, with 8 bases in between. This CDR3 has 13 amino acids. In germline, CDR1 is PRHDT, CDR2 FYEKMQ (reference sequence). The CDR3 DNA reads TGTGCCAGCAGCTTAGTCGGTAGGGAGACCCAGTACTTC. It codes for CASSLVGRETQYF.

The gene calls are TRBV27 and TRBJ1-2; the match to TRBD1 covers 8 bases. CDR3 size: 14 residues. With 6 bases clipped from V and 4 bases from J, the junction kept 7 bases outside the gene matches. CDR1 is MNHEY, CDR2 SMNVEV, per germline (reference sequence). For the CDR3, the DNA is TGTGCCAGCAGACTACTTGGACAGGGCTATGGCTACACCTTC. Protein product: CASRLLGQGYGYTF.

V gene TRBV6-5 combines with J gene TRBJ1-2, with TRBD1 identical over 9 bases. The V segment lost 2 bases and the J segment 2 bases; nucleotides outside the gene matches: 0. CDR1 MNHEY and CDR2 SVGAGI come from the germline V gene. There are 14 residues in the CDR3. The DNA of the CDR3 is TGTGCCAGCAGTTACGGGACAGGGAACTATGGCTACACCTTC. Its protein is CASSYGTGNYGYTF.

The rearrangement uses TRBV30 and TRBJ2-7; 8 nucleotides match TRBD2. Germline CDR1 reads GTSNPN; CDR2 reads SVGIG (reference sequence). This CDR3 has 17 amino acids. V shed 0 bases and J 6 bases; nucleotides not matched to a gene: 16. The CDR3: CAWSVLGGGTSGGEQYF. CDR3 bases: TGTGCCTGGAGTGTTCTGGGGGGTGGGACTAGTGGAGGCGAGCAGTACTTC.

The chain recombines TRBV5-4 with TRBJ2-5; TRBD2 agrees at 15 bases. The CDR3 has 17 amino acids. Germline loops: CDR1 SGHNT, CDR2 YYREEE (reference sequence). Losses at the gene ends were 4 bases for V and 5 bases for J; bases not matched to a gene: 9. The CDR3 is CASSPRTSGRVGETQYF. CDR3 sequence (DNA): TGTGCCAGCAGCCCTCGGACTAGCGGGAGGGTGGGGGAGACCCAGTACTTC.

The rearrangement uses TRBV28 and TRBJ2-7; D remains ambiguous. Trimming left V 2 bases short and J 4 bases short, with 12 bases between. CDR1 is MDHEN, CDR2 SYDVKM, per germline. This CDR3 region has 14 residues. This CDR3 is CASSLKSNPYEQYF. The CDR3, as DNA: TGTGCCAGCAGTTTAAAGAGTAATCCTTACGAGCAGTACTTC. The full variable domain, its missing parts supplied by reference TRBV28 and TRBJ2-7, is DVKVTQSSRYLVKRTGEKVFLECVQDMDHENMFWYRQDPGLGLRLIYFSYDVKMKEKGDIPEGYSVSREKKERFSLILESASTNQTSMYLCASSLKSNPYEQYFGPGTRLTVT.